This record concerns one T cell receptor beta chain sequence. Using immunoSEQ multiplex PCR, the repertoire was profiled, and TCRdb retains in-frame clones only, with some absent. The sample records over 45,000 clones, 85% to 95% being singletons. The data originate from a study of T cell changes during pregnancy in multiple sclerosis. J was trimmed by 4 bases and V by 2 bases; bases with no gene match: 4. CDR3 length equals 15 residues. The germline V gene encodes CDR1 MNHEY and CDR2 SMNVEV (reference sequence). The material sequenced was CD4+ T cells from peripheral blood mononuclear cells, taken in the second trimester of pregnancy. V is TRBV27 and J is TRBJ2-3; TRBD2 aligns across 9 bases. The origin of this receptor is a female donor in good health, enrolled as a control in a pregnancy study. The CDR3 sequence is CASSLLAGWADTQYF. The CDR3 DNA follows: TGTGCCAGCAGTTTACTAGCGGGATGGGCAGATACGCAGTATTTT.